This T cell receptor beta chain derives from a study of early T cells in non-severe SARS-CoV-2 infection (dated by TCRdb to 2020 to 2022). A note on the overall study: Because TCR sequencing was done on bulk RNA from unsorted whole blood, the alpha and beta chains could not be paired.

The library came from 5' RACE. The instrument was a NextSeq 500. The TCR library protocol attached unique molecular identifiers to individual cDNA molecules to correct for sequencing error and PCR bias. Both TCR alpha and beta chains were sequenced, and tight co-correlation was observed between alpha and beta sequence abundances in each sample. The authors' analysis ran thus. V gene, J gene and CDR3 annotation of TCR sequences was performed with Decombinator V4. Expanded TCRs were defined as changing significantly between any two time points under a Poisson model with p below 0.0001. TCR abundances were normalised to the total number of TCRs sequenced per sample and expressed as counts per million. TRAV1-2 paired with TRAJ12, TRAJ20 or TRAJ33 defined MAIT TCRs, while TRAV10 paired with TRAJ18 defined iNKT TCRs. VDJdb, accessed on 1 November 2021, was searched for TCRs annotated for CMV, EBV and SARS-CoV-2, and TCRs annotated for more than one antigen were excluded. The public reads were quality trimmed at Q25 with fastp and then assembled into clones with MiXCR by TCRdb, keeping productive beta chains. Rows with one shared CDR3 protein collapse into an entry with the most common genes and DNA. These V and J calls originate from TCRdb's pipeline instead of the authors' own analysis. The sample yields about 72,000 distinct CDR3 sequences; about a tenth were counted once. The ten largest clones represent more than 7.5% of the sample.

What the work shows at the level of the full study, not this receptor alone: Matching against VDJdb was skewed toward anti-spike CD8 responses, likely underestimated virus-specific expansions, and missed private and CD4 specificities.

There are many counts of this clonotype. Its antigen is unknown. Per-base quality was not reported, and no clone a single base away is much larger than it. Set within a cohort of healthcare workers in London, UK, this nested case-control study involved weekly PCR testing of nasopharyngeal swabs along with blood sampling. Healthcare workers were enrolled in the week of the UK lockdown, from 23 to 31 March 2020, and were followed every week for up to roughly 16 weeks. V lost 3 bases and J lost 6 bases, and the count of bases not matched to a germline gene is 9. CDR3 length: 16 amino acids, cysteine to phenylalanine. The only DNA kept is the CDR3, 48 bases in frame from the first base.

The sequence was obtained from an adult who was a healthcare worker with PCR-confirmed SARS-CoV-2 infection or an uninfected control (not recorded which). Source: whole blood, taken at baseline. The chain links TRBV12-3 or TRBV12-4 with TRBJ1-2; 11 junctional bases match TRBD1. The CDR3 sequence is CASSFATGQGANGYTF. The sequence in DNA is TGTGCCAGCAGTTTTGCCACCGGACAGGGGGCGAATGGCTACACCTTC.